The 3 T cell receptor beta chains below all came from one sample that was sequenced in a study of human T cells and chemical hapten exposure (dated by TCRdb to the early 2020s). Libraries were prepared through RACE. Instrument on record: NextSeq 500. TCRdb itself trimmed the public reads at Q25 with fastp, ran MiXCR and retained productive beta chains. CDR3 protein sequences are deduplicated, and each keeps its most common genes and DNA. The sample table lists about 260,000 distinct CDR3 sequences, about 9.4% of them with a count of one. Of the sample, about 2.1% falls within the top ten clones. The sample's time point label, in plain terms: pre-sensitization, week 0. The intended sense of this specimen's treatment or condition label: therapeutic diphenylcyclopropenone sensitization with weekly scalp DPC. The specimen was whole blood, collected in connection with sensitization to the hapten diphenylcyclopropenone (DPC). The receptor set was obtained from a woman in her thirties or forties with alopecia areata. Some clones in this sample may be carry-over from other donors' samples.

This clonotype was found a few times. CDR3 loop: CASSQSPEQYF. The CDR3 DNA follows: TGTGCCAGCAGCCAATCCCCAGAGCAGTACTTC. The chain employs TRBV3-1 and TRBJ2-7, with no clear D. Germline values: CDR1 LGHDT, CDR2 YNNKEL (reference sequence). The CDR3 spans 11 residues. With 2 bases removed from V and 7 bases from J, the gap between germline ends came to 6 bases.

V usage is TRBV12-3 or TRBV12-4 and J usage is TRBJ2-4; TRBD1 matches 10 bases. With V trimmed by 3 bases and J by 11 bases, 1 base remained unmatched. The CDR3 consists of 12 residues. The CDR3 region is CASSFGQGVQYF. The DNA for the CDR3 is TGTGCCAGCAGTTTTGGACAGGGGGTTCAGTACTTC.

The chain combines TRBV6-1 with TRBJ1-6; 8 nucleotides match TRBD1. CDR3 length equals 15 residues. Looked up from germline, CDR1 is MNHNS and CDR2 is SASEGT. After removal of 7 bases from V and 7 bases from J, the junction contained 9 bases not matched to a gene. The CDR3 region has the DNA TGTGCCAGCATTTCCACAGGGGGAGGGAATTCACCCCTCCACTTT. Protein sequence: CASISTGGGNSPLHF.